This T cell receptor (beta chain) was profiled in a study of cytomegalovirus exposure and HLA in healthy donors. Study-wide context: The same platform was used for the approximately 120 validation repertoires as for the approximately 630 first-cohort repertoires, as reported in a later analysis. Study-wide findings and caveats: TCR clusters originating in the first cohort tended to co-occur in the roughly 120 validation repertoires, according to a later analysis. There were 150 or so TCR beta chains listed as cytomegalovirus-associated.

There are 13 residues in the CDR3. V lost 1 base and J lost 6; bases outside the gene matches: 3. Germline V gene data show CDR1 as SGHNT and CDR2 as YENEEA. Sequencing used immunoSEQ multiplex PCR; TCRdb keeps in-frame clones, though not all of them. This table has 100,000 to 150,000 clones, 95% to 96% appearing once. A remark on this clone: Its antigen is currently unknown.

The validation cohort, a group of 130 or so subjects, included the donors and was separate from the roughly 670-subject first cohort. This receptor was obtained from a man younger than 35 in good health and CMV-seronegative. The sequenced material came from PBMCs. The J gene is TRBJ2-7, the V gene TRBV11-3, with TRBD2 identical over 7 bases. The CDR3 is CASSLGGSPEQYF. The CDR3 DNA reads TGTGCCAGCAGCTTAGGCGGGAGCCCCGAGCAGTACTTC.